Below, 23 T cell receptor beta chains from the same sample are listed, as sequenced in a study of T cell responses to AZD1222 COVID-19 vaccine. Clones were sequenced by immunoSEQ multiplex PCR, and TCRdb holds only the in-frame ones, with some missing. The sample holds about 120,000 clones, more than 75% seen once. The specimen comprised peripheral blood, sampled on day 0 of AZD1222 vaccination. The receptors derive from an adult in good health.

The V call is TRBV27, the J call TRBJ2-7, with 10 bases matching TRBD1. Germline V gives CDR1 MNHEY, CDR2 SMNVEV (reference sequence). V was pared by 3 bases and J by 6 bases, with 5 bases of the junction left unmatched. The CDR3 has 14 residues. CDR3 protein: CASSLGQGLGEQYF. In nucleotides, the CDR3 is TGTGCCAGCAGTTTGGGACAGGGGTTAGGCGAGCAGTACTTC.

The chain joins TRBV10-2 to TRBJ2-1; TRBD2 agrees at 10 bases. Germline V gene lookup returns CDR1 WSHSY and CDR2 SAAADI. This CDR3 spans 15 amino acids. Losses at the gene ends were 4 bases for V and 10 bases for J; bases not matched to a gene: 10. The CDR3 spells CASSGPSGSLGEQFF. CDR3 in DNA: TGCGCCAGCAGTGGGCCTAGCGGGAGTCTTGGGGAGCAGTTCTTC.

This clone came up a few times. The V and J genes are TRBV9 and TRBJ1-1, with D possibly matching TRBD1 (5 bases). The V and J ends lost 2 bases and 6 bases respectively, with 17 bases between them. Germline lookup yields CDR1 SGDLS and CDR2 YYNGEE. The CDR3 loop spans 15 amino acids. CDR3 sequence (DNA): TGTGCCAGCAGCGTCGATGACGGGACCGACCCTGAAGCTTTCTTT. Amino acids: CASSVDDGTDPEAFF. The variable domain in full, with the rest retrieved from reference TRBV9 and TRBJ1-1, is DSGVTQTPKHLITATGQRVTLRCSPRSGDLSVYWYQQSLDQGLQFLIQYYNGEERAKGNILERFSAQQFPDLHSELNLSSLELGDSALYFCASSVDDGTDPEAFFGQGTRLTVV.

V and J are TRBV19 and TRBJ2-2; 8 bases agree with TRBD1. The length of the CDR3 is 15 residues. Germline V gene data show CDR1 as LNHDA and CDR2 as SQIVND (reference sequence). V lost 1 base and J lost 7; bases outside the gene matches: 5. As DNA, the CDR3 is TGTGCCAGTAGTATAGTGGCAGGGGGCGGCGGGGAGCTGTTTTTT. Translation: CASSIVAGGGGELFF.

The chain links TRBV5-4 to TRBJ2-6; D remains ambiguous. CDR1 and CDR2 from the germline V gene are SGHNT and YYREEE (reference sequence). This CDR3 is 16 amino acids long. V lost 0 bases to trimming and J lost 1 base, with 8 bases between them. Here the CDR3 reads CASSLAEWSGANVLTF. The CDR3 coding sequence is TGTGCCAGCAGCTTGGCTGAGTGGTCTGGGGCCAACGTCCTGACTTTC.

The gene calls are TRBV27 and TRBJ2-4; D uncertain. This CDR3 is built from 13 residues. Trimming stripped 3 bases from V and 4 bases from J, with 7 bases between. CDR1 and CDR2 from the germline V gene are MNHEY and SMNVEV (reference sequence). The CDR3 DNA follows: TGTGCCAGCAGTTTCACCGGGAAAAACATTCAGTACTTC. Translated: CASSFTGKNIQYF.

This chain joins TRBV5-1 and TRBJ2-1; tentative D call: TRBD2 (6 bases). Per germline, CDR1 SGHRS and CDR2 YFSETQ. The CDR3 totals 15 residues. Deletions cut 6 bases from V and 1 base from J, with 14 bases between. CDR3 bases: TGCGCCAGCACCTCCGACGGGAGTTCCTACAATGAGCAGTTCTTC. It specifies CASTSDGSSYNEQFF.

The chain uses TRBV5-8 and TRBJ1-1; no clear D. Trimming removed 0 bases at V and 0 bases at J, with 9 bases between. Germline V lookup: CDR1 SGHTS, CDR2 YDEGEE. The CDR3 has 15 amino acids. The DNA of the CDR3 is TGTGCCAGCAGCTTGGGAACGGTTATGAACACTGAAGCTTTCTTT. It is translated as CASSLGTVMNTEAFF.

The gene calls are TRBV12-3 or TRBV12-4 and TRBJ1-2, with 11 positions matching TRBD1. The V segment lost 5 bases and the J segment 7 bases; nucleotides outside the gene matches: 3. This CDR3 comprises 13 residues. CDR3 nucleotide sequence: TGTGCCAGCAGTCGGGGACAGGGGGGTGGCTACACCTTC. Translated: CASSRGQGGGYTF.

The chain employs TRBV3-1 (or the pseudogene TRBV3-2) and TRBJ1-4, with a tentative D call TRBD1 (5 bases). Per the germline V gene, CDR1 is LGHDT and CDR2 is YNNKEL (reference sequence). The CDR3 sequence is 15 residues long. Trimming took off 1 base at V and 7 bases at J, with 13 bases between the two ends. CDR3 sequence: CASSQGARDGEKLFF. Written as DNA, the CDR3 is TGTGCCAGCAGCCAAGGCGCCAGGGATGGTGAAAAACTGTTTTTT.

The CDR3 protein is CASSGVRQYF. CDR3 DNA: TGTGCCAGCAGTGGGGTCCGGCAGTACTTC. The genes are TRBV25-1 and TRBJ2-7; D uncertain. Between the trimmed V and J ends, which lost 4 bases and 9 bases, there was a span of 7 bases. CDR1 MGHDK and CDR2 SYGVNS come from the germline V gene. This CDR3 region has 10 residues.

The rearrangement links TRBV7-8 to TRBJ2-7; tentatively, D is TRBD1 (5 bases). Trimming took 1 base from V and 0 from J, leaving 10 bases between them. Per germline, CDR1 SGHVS and CDR2 FQNEAQ. CDR3 length: 15 residues. The DNA of the CDR3 is TGTGCCAGCAGCTTAGAGGCAGGGCCCTCCTACGAGCAGTACTTC. As protein: CASSLEAGPSYEQYF.

This clone appeared once. The J gene is TRBJ2-7, the V gene TRBV6-2 or TRBV6-3; D perhaps matches TRBD2 (5 bases). The CDR3 loop spans 12 amino acids. Between the trimmed V and J ends, which lost 4 bases and 2 bases, there was a span of 6 bases. Germline V gene sequence: CDR1 MNHEY, CDR2 SVGEGT. CDR3 in amino acids: CASSFSAYEQYF. The CDR3 nucleotides read TGTGCCAGCAGTTTTAGCGCCTACGAGCAGTACTTC.

This sequence joins TRBV27 and TRBJ1-1, with TRBD1 as a possible D gene (5 bases). V was cut by 6 bases and J by 2 bases, with 16 bases left in between. The CDR3 is made up of 15 amino acids. CDR1 and CDR2 from the germline V gene are MNHEY and SMNVEV (reference sequence). This chain's CDR3 is CASRQWGGLNTEAFF. For the CDR3, the DNA is TGTGCCAGCAGACAGTGGGGGGGGTTAAACACTGAAGCTTTCTTT.

This sequence joins TRBV21-1 and TRBJ2-7; the tabulated D call, TRBD2, remains unverified against the DNA. TRBV21-1 is marked as a pseudogene. The CDR3 covers 16 residues. CDR3 nucleotide sequence: TGTGCCAGCAGCAGAAAGGTGCGGGACTCCCCTAAGGAGCAGTACTTC. Translation gives CASSRKVRDSPKEQYF.

The chain uses TRBV20-1 and TRBJ2-7; D is unresolved. Germline CDR1 is DFQATT and CDR2 is SNEGSKA (reference sequence). V lost 7 bases to trimming and J lost 3 bases, with 10 bases between them. The CDR3 sequence is 11 residues long. DNA for the CDR3: TGCAGTGTTTCGACCGACTACGAGCAGTACTTC. Its translation is CSVSTDYEQYF.

The chain carries TRBV20-1 and TRBJ2-4; D perhaps matches TRBD2 (6 bases). The germline V gene has CDR1 DFQATT and CDR2 SNEGSKA (reference sequence). The CDR3 loop spans 14 amino acids. V was clipped by 3 bases and J by 3 bases, with 12 bases between them. The CDR3 nucleotides are TGCAGTGCTAGTCACGAAGCGGGCAAAAACATTCAGTACTTC. Translation: CSASHEAGKNIQYF.

The chain is built from TRBV30 and TRBJ1-1, with D uncertain. The CDR3 extends over 15 amino acids. Trimming took off 0 bases at V and 6 bases at J, with 17 bases between the two ends. Per germline, CDR1 GTSNPN and CDR2 SVGIG (reference sequence). The CDR3 is CAWSVYPEKQSEAFF. The DNA for the CDR3 is TGTGCCTGGAGTGTATATCCGGAAAAACAATCTGAAGCTTTCTTT.

This clone showed up just once. This chain links TRBV28 with TRBJ1-3; D is unclear. This CDR3 has 18 amino acids. From germline, CDR1 is MDHEN and CDR2 SYDVKM. V gave up 1 base and J gave up 0 bases, with 16 bases separating them. CDR3 sequence: CASSLSPRLGSSGNTIYF. CDR3 sequence (DNA): TGTGCCAGCAGTTTATCACCCAGGTTGGGGAGCTCTGGAAACACCATATATTTT.

The genes are TRBV5-1 and TRBJ2-7; tentative D call: TRBD1 (6 bases). CDR3 length equals 13 residues. V was shortened by 2 bases and J by 6 bases, with 12 bases between the two germline ends. Germline CDR1 reads SGHRS; CDR2 reads YFSETQ. The DNA of the CDR3 is TGCGCCAGCAGCTTACAGGGAGTGGGCGAGCAGTACTTC. Amino acids: CASSLQGVGEQYF.

The chain links TRBV2 to TRBJ1-1; 11 bases line up with TRBD1. The CDR3 is 14 amino acids. V lost 4 bases and J lost 5; bases outside the gene matches: 3. Looked up from germline, CDR1 is SNHLY and CDR2 is FYNNEI. CDR3 amino acids: CASSVGQGVTEAFF. The CDR3 DNA reads TGTGCCAGCAGTGTGGGACAGGGGGTGACTGAAGCTTTCTTT.

The genes are TRBV18 and TRBJ2-3, with no clear D. With 8 bases removed from V and 1 base from J, the gap between germline ends came to 7 bases. This CDR3 is 12 amino acids long. Germline V lookup: CDR1 KGHSH, CDR2 LQKENI. CDR3 sequence reads: CASTGGTDTQYF. CDR3 coding DNA: TGTGCCAGCACTGGCGGCACAGATACGCAGTATTTT.

The genes are TRBV19 and TRBJ1-5; TRBD1 might be the D (5 bases). CDR1 and CDR2 from the germline V gene are LNHDA and SQIVND (reference sequence). The ends were cut back, 9 bases at V and 1 base at J, with 16 bases in the middle. CDR3 length: 15 residues. CDR3 sequence: CASATGGGSNQPQHF. The CDR3 coding sequence is TGTGCCAGCGCGACGGGGGGGGGAAGCAATCAGCCCCAGCATTTT.